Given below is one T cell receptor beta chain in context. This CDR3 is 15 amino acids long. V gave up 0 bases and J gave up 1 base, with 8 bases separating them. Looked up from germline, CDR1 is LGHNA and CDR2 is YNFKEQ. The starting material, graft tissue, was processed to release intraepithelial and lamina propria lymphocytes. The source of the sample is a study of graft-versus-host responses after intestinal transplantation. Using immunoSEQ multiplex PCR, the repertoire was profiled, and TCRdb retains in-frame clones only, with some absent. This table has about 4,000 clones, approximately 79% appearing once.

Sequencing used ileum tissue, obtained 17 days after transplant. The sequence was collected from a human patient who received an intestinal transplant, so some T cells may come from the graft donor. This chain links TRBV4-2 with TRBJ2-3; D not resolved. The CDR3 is CASSQDTQGTDTQYF. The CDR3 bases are TGTGCCAGCAGCCAAGATACGCAGGGCACAGATACGCAGTATTTT.